This is a list of T cell receptor beta chains from one sample in a study of CD8 T cells in ankylosing spondylitis. MiXCR, run by TCRdb on the 5' RACE reads, gives a single entry per CDR3 protein. The data hold around 150,000 distinct CDR3 sequences, with roughly 31% observed a single time. The sample comprised synovial fluid, either unsorted or a sorted T cell fraction (not recorded which). These receptors all stem from a male donor with ankylosing spondylitis. Both conserved end residues are part of each CDR3. The order of the fields is CDR3 protein, CDR3 DNA, V gene, clone size, D gene, J gene. A D gene is named only where the DNA matches it firmly. Some rows mark clone size as missing; the rest say once, few, many or name a class of expanded clone.

cdr3_aa: CATSDGGQGANEQFF
cdr3_nt: TGTGCCACCAGTGACGGGGGACAGGGGGCCAATGAGCAGTTCTTC
v_call: TRBV24-1
clone_size: few
d_call: TRBD1
j_call: TRBJ2-1

cdr3_aa: CAWSQDSYSGNTIYF
cdr3_nt: TGTGCCTGGAGCCAGGACAGTTACTCTGGAAACACCATATATTTT
v_call: TRBV30
clone_size: .
d_call: .
j_call: TRBJ1-3

cdr3_aa: CASTPRQGLGQETQYF
cdr3_nt: TGTGCCAGCACCCCCCGACAGGGTTTGGGGCAAGAGACCCAGTACTTC
v_call: TRBV28
clone_size: .
d_call: TRBD1
j_call: TRBJ2-5

cdr3_aa: CSARDSRGGGAYEQYF
cdr3_nt: TGCAGTGCTAGAGATTCCCGAGGCGGAGGGGCCTACGAGCAGTACTTC
v_call: TRBV20-1
clone_size: few
d_call: .
j_call: TRBJ2-7

cdr3_aa: CATSREQGNTGELFF
cdr3_nt: TGTGCCACCAGCAGAGAACAGGGGAACACCGGGGAGCTGTTTTTT
v_call: TRBV15
clone_size: few
d_call: .
j_call: TRBJ2-2

cdr3_aa: CAISKTDTQYF
cdr3_nt: TGTGCCATCAGTAAAACAGATACGCAGTATTTT
v_call: TRBV10-3
clone_size: few
d_call: .
j_call: TRBJ2-3

cdr3_aa: CASSWGPSEASYNSPLHF
cdr3_nt: TGTGCCAGCAGCTGGGGACCATCAGAAGCCTCCTATAATTCACCCCTCCACTTT
v_call: TRBV5-6
clone_size: .
d_call: .
j_call: TRBJ1-6

cdr3_aa: CASSLDSASNQPQHF
cdr3_nt: TGCGCCAGCAGCCTGGACAGCGCCAGCAATCAGCCCCAGCATTTT
v_call: TRBV5-1
clone_size: many
d_call: .
j_call: TRBJ1-5

cdr3_aa: CASSLGDSRINGYTF
cdr3_nt: TGCGCCAGCAGCTTGGGGGACAGCCGAATTAATGGCTACACCTTC
v_call: TRBV5-1
clone_size: .
d_call: TRBD1
j_call: TRBJ1-2

cdr3_aa: CASSSSGREAYEQYF
cdr3_nt: TGTGCCAGCAGCTCCTCCGGGCGGGAGGCCTACGAGCAGTACTTC
v_call: TRBV7-2
clone_size: few
d_call: TRBD2
j_call: TRBJ2-7

cdr3_aa: CASSSHVSGQETQYF
cdr3_nt: TGTGCCAGCAGCTCACACGTTAGCGGGCAAGAGACCCAGTACTTC
v_call: TRBV11-2
clone_size: few
d_call: TRBD2
j_call: TRBJ2-5

cdr3_aa: CASSTRQLNYGYTF
cdr3_nt: TGTGCCAGCAGTACAAGACAACTCAACTATGGCTACACCTTC
v_call: TRBV27
clone_size: .
d_call: .
j_call: TRBJ1-2

cdr3_aa: CASRRLSATTDTQYF
cdr3_nt: TGTGCCAGCAGGAGACTATCCGCCACCACAGATACGCAGTATTTT
v_call: TRBV2
clone_size: .
d_call: .
j_call: TRBJ2-3

cdr3_aa: CASSSMTFTYEQYF
cdr3_nt: TGTGCCAGCAGCTCAATGACGTTTACCTACGAGCAGTACTTC
v_call: TRBV7-2
clone_size: many
d_call: .
j_call: TRBJ2-7

cdr3_aa: CASSPPTGELFF
cdr3_nt: TGCGCCAGCAGCCCCCCTACCGGGGAGCTGTTTTTT
v_call: TRBV5-1
clone_size: few
d_call: .
j_call: TRBJ2-2

cdr3_aa: CASSVASTSGKNEQFF
cdr3_nt: TGTGCCAGCAGCGTCGCCTCGACTAGCGGGAAGAATGAGCAGTTCTTC
v_call: TRBV9
clone_size: .
d_call: TRBD2
j_call: TRBJ2-1

cdr3_aa: CASSLEGVEAFF
cdr3_nt: TGTGCCAGCAGTTTAGAGGGTGTTGAAGCTTTCTTT
v_call: TRBV12-3/TRBV12-4
clone_size: .
d_call: .
j_call: TRBJ1-1

cdr3_aa: CASFRQGARPDTQYF
cdr3_nt: TGTGCCAGTTTTCGACAGGGGGCGCGCCCAGATACGCAGTATTTT
v_call: TRBV28
clone_size: few
d_call: TRBD1
j_call: TRBJ2-3

cdr3_aa: CSVSRGKNIQYF
cdr3_nt: TGCAGTGTATCCCGCGGGAAAAACATTCAGTACTTC
v_call: TRBV20-1
clone_size: once
d_call: .
j_call: TRBJ2-4

cdr3_aa: CASSEGGSNTGELFF
cdr3_nt: TGCGCCAGCAGTGAGGGGGGCTCGAACACCGGGGAGCTGTTTTTT
v_call: TRBV10-1
clone_size: .
d_call: .
j_call: TRBJ2-2

cdr3_aa: CASSLPQGNEQFF
cdr3_nt: TGTGCCAGCAGCCTCCCGCAGGGGAATGAGCAGTTCTTC
v_call: TRBV12-3/TRBV12-4
clone_size: few
d_call: .
j_call: TRBJ2-1

cdr3_aa: CASSEQDIYGYTF
cdr3_nt: TGTGCCAGCAGCGAACAGGACATCTATGGCTACACCTTC
v_call: TRBV6-2/TRBV6-3
clone_size: .
d_call: .
j_call: TRBJ1-2

cdr3_aa: CASSQDVTSGSANEQFF
cdr3_nt: TGTGCCAGCAGCCAAGACGTTACTAGCGGGAGTGCGAATGAGCAGTTCTTC
v_call: TRBV4-2
clone_size: .
d_call: TRBD2
j_call: TRBJ2-1

cdr3_aa: CSVEGQRGANEQFF
cdr3_nt: TGCAGCGTTGAAGGCCAGCGGGGGGCCAATGAGCAGTTCTTC
v_call: TRBV29-1
clone_size: many
d_call: TRBD2
j_call: TRBJ2-1

cdr3_aa: CASSLGQAEVGELFF
cdr3_nt: TGTGCCAGCAGCTTGGGACAGGCGGAGGTCGGGGAGCTGTTTTTT
v_call: TRBV5-4
clone_size: .
d_call: .
j_call: TRBJ2-2

cdr3_aa: CASSFRTGDGYTF
cdr3_nt: TGTGCCAGCAGCTTCCGGACAGGGGATGGCTACACCTTC
v_call: TRBV7-2
clone_size: .
d_call: TRBD1
j_call: TRBJ1-2

cdr3_aa: CAISATEMNTEAFF
cdr3_nt: TGTGCCATCAGTGCGACAGAAATGAACACTGAAGCTTTCTTT
v_call: TRBV10-3
clone_size: few
d_call: .
j_call: TRBJ1-1

cdr3_aa: CASSVAGAGELFF
cdr3_nt: TGTGCCAGCAGTGTGGCGGGGGCCGGGGAGCTGTTTTTT
v_call: TRBV2
clone_size: .
d_call: TRBD2
j_call: TRBJ2-2

cdr3_aa: CASSLSYQETQYF
cdr3_nt: TGTGCCAGCAGCCTCAGCTACCAAGAGACCCAGTACTTC
v_call: TRBV7-3
clone_size: .
d_call: .
j_call: TRBJ2-5

cdr3_aa: CASSRRTGEETQYF
cdr3_nt: TGTGCCAGCAGTCGGAGAACAGGGGAGGAGACCCAGTACTTC
v_call: TRBV6-1
clone_size: .
d_call: TRBD1
j_call: TRBJ2-5

cdr3_aa: CSAIHRTHSYNEQFF
cdr3_nt: TGCAGTGCTATCCACAGGACCCACTCCTACAATGAGCAGTTCTTC
v_call: TRBV20-1
clone_size: .
d_call: .
j_call: TRBJ2-1

cdr3_aa: CASSSKTNYGYTF
cdr3_nt: TGTGCCAGCAGCTCCAAGACTAACTATGGCTACACCTTC
v_call: TRBV7-8
clone_size: .
d_call: .
j_call: TRBJ1-2

cdr3_aa: CSARDRSNPSYEQYF
cdr3_nt: TGCAGTGCTAGAGATCGGAGCAACCCATCCTACGAGCAGTACTTC
v_call: TRBV20-1
clone_size: .
d_call: .
j_call: TRBJ2-7

cdr3_aa: CASSQEAGSSYEQYF
cdr3_nt: TGCGCCAGCAGCCAAGAGGCGGGGAGCTCCTACGAGCAGTACTTC
v_call: TRBV4-3
clone_size: few
d_call: .
j_call: TRBJ2-7

cdr3_aa: CSVPPGQGHNGYTF
cdr3_nt: TGCAGCGTTCCCCCGGGACAGGGGCACAATGGCTACACCTTC
v_call: TRBV29-1
clone_size: many
d_call: TRBD1
j_call: TRBJ1-2

cdr3_aa: CASSLGLAGGDNEQFF
cdr3_nt: TGTGCCAGCAGCTTAGGGCTAGCGGGAGGGGACAATGAGCAGTTCTTC
v_call: TRBV7-2
clone_size: many
d_call: TRBD2
j_call: TRBJ2-1

cdr3_aa: CASSPQGQGAGELFF
cdr3_nt: TGTGCCAGCAGCCCCCAGGGACAGGGGGCCGGGGAGCTGTTTTTT
v_call: TRBV11-3
clone_size: medium-sized
d_call: TRBD1
j_call: TRBJ2-2

cdr3_aa: CAISVSQGANYGYTF
cdr3_nt: TGTGCCATCAGTGTAAGCCAGGGGGCGAACTATGGCTACACCTTC
v_call: TRBV10-3
clone_size: .
d_call: TRBD1
j_call: TRBJ1-2

cdr3_aa: CSAKRSGTSGLSSTDTQYF
cdr3_nt: TGCAGTGCTAAAAGATCCGGGACTAGCGGGCTTTCTAGCACAGATACGCAGTATTTT
v_call: TRBV20-1
clone_size: .
d_call: TRBD2
j_call: TRBJ2-3

cdr3_aa: CASSQPTSGAYEQYF
cdr3_nt: TGTGCCAGCAGCCAGCCGACTAGCGGGGCCTACGAGCAGTACTTC
v_call: TRBV7-9
clone_size: few
d_call: TRBD2
j_call: TRBJ2-7

cdr3_aa: CASSQGGDQPQHF
cdr3_nt: TGTGCCAGCAGCCAAGGGGGGGACCAGCCCCAGCATTTT
v_call: TRBV3-1
clone_size: many
d_call: .
j_call: TRBJ1-5

cdr3_aa: CASSLSAGGASGNTIYF
cdr3_nt: TGCGCCAGCAGCTTGTCGGCCGGGGGCGCCTCTGGAAACACCATATATTTT
v_call: TRBV5-1
clone_size: .
d_call: .
j_call: TRBJ1-3

cdr3_aa: CASSETRLNYGYTF
cdr3_nt: TGTGCCAGCAGTGAAACAAGGCTTAACTATGGCTACACCTTC
v_call: TRBV6-1
clone_size: .
d_call: .
j_call: TRBJ1-2

cdr3_aa: CASRKGVGNQPQHF
cdr3_nt: TGTGCCAGCAGAAAGGGTGTTGGCAATCAGCCCCAGCATTTT
v_call: TRBV12-3/TRBV12-4
clone_size: .
d_call: .
j_call: TRBJ1-5

cdr3_aa: CSATGTGVNEQFF
cdr3_nt: TGCAGTGCCACCGGGACAGGGGTCAATGAGCAGTTCTTC
v_call: TRBV20-1
clone_size: few
d_call: TRBD1
j_call: TRBJ2-1